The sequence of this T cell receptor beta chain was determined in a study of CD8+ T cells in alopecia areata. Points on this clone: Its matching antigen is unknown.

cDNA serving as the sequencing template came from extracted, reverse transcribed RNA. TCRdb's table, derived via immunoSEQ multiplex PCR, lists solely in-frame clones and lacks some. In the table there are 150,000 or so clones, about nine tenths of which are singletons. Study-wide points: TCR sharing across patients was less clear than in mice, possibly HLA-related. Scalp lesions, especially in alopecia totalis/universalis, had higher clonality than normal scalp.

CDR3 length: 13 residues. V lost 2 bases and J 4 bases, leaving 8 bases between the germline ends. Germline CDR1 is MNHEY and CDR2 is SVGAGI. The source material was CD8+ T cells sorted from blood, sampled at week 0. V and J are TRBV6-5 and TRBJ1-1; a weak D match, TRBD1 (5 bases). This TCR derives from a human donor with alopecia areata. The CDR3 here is CASSYPRATEAFF. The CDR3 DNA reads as TGTGCCAGCAGTTACCCCAGGGCCACTGAAGCTTTCTTT.